The rows below give T cell receptor beta chains drawn from one sample of a study of PD-1 blockade in classical Hodgkin lymphoma. Repertoires were generated with immunoSEQ multiplex PCR, while TCRdb's copy carries only in-frame clones and drops some. This sample has approximately 17,000 clones, with 82% found just once. The specimen was peripheral blood mononuclear cells (PBMCs), collected before the second cycle of nivolumab. The receptors stem from a human donor with classical Hodgkin lymphoma. Each CDR3 is given without its conserved first and last residue.

CDR3 length	J gene	V gene	CDR3 protein
12	TRBJ2-2	TRBV6-6	ACSLGRNTGELF
12	TRBJ1-1	TRBV7-9	ASSLQAGNTEAF
13	TRBJ2-5	TRBV14	ASSQVRTGRETQY
11	TRBJ2-5	TRBV29-1	SVADRYQETQY
15	TRBJ2-5	TRBV25-1	ASSDPRRLAGGETQY
11	TRBJ2-7	TRBV4-2	ASSQGGADEQY
11	TRBJ2-7	TRBV6-5	ASSYSDLYEQY
14	TRBJ2-7	TRBV2	ASSDPQGLITYEQY
13	TRBJ1-2	TRBV19	ASRIEGGGNYGYT
10	TRBJ2-7	TRBV7-2	ASSLGTYEQY
13	TRBJ1-5	TRBV7-2	ASSPQQGGNQPQH
13	TRBJ1-5	TRBV7-2	ASSLGTGDGQPQH
11	TRBJ1-6	TRBV11-2	ASSSDPSSPLH
13	TRBJ2-7	TRBV7-9	ASSLVGAGEGEQY
16	TRBJ1-6	TRBV4-1	ASSQGGGPSSYNSPLH
16	TRBJ1-2	TRBV4-2	ASSQGRPGAVRNYGYT
13	TRBJ1-4	TRBV6-5	ASSPDRGQSEKLF
10	TRBJ2-1	TRBV6-5	ASRPHYNEQF
13	TRBJ1-1	TRBV19	ASFYKGQGAHEAF
12	TRBJ2-2	TRBV6-1	ASSVLPGPGELF
14	TRBJ2-5	TRBV2	ASRPPGLGRGETQY
14	TRBJ2-5	TRBV5-1	ASSLAWGGGGETQY
13	TRBJ2-3	TRBV9	ASSVGGVSTDTQY
13	TRBJ2-3	TRBV6-1	ASSEARGSTDTQY
13	TRBJ1-3	TRBV6-1	AITSGRGSGNTIY
13	TRBJ1-5	TRBV13	ASSENTGSAWPQH
13	TRBJ1-5	TRBV5-6	ASTLGWRGMKAQH